Below, 3 T cell receptor beta chains from the same sample are listed, as sequenced in a study of OX40 agonist ivuxolimab in advanced cancers. Generated by immunoSEQ multiplex PCR, the TCRdb table keeps only in-frame clones and is missing some. Here the sample spans approximately 23,000 clones, roughly 86% being singletons. Sequencing was performed on CD4+ or CD8+ T cells sorted from blood, taken in a trial of the OX40 agonist ivuxolimab. These receptors were taken from an adult with an advanced solid tumor such as melanoma, head and neck, liver or kidney cancer.

By share, this clone ranks as medium-sized. The chain employs TRBV4-2 and TRBJ2-7; the D is unclear. The germline gives CDR1 LGHNA, CDR2 YNFKEQ. V was clipped by 1 base and J by 5 bases, with 9 bases between them. CDR3 length equals 13 residues. CDR3 sequence: CASSQVGVNEQYF. DNA for the CDR3: TGTGCCAGCAGCCAAGTCGGCGTCAACGAGCAGTACTTC.

This chain links TRBV11-2 with TRBJ2-7; 8 bases are a match to TRBD1. Germline lookup yields CDR1 SGHAT and CDR2 FQNNGV. The CDR3 covers 15 residues. The V gene end was trimmed by 3 bases and the J gene end by 5 bases; junction bases not matched to a gene: 9. Here the CDR3 reads CASSLGTGLRNEQYF. CDR3 DNA sequence: TGTGCCAGCAGCTTGGGGACAGGACTTCGTAACGAGCAGTACTTC.

The chain links TRBV4-2 to TRBJ2-3, with D perhaps TRBD1 or TRBD2 (5 bases each). Trimming shortened V by 8 bases and J by 2 bases, and 8 bases separated the two germline ends. In germline, CDR1 is LGHNA, CDR2 YNFKEQ. The CDR3 is made up of 12 amino acids. For the CDR3, the DNA is TGTGCCAGCGGGGGTTTCACAGATACGCAGTATTTT. It translates to CASGGFTDTQYF.